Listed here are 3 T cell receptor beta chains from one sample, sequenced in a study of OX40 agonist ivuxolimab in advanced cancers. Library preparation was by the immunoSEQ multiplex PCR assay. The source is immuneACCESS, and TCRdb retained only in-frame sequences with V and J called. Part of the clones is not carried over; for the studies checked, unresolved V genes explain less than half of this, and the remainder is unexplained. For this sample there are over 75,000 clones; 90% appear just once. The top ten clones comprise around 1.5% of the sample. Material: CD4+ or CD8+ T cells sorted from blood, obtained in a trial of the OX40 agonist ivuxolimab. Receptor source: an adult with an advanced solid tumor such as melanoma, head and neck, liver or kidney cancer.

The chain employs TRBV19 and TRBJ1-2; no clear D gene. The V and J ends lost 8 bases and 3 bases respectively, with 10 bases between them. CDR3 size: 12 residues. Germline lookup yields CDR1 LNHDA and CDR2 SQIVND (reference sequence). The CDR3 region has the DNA TGTGCCAGTGGAGAGATGTACTATGGCTACACCTTC. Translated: CASGEMYYGYTF.

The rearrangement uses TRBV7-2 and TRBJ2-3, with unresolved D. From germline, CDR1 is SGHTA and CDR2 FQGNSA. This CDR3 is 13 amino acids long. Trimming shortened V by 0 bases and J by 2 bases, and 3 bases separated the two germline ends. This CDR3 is CASSLALTDTQYF. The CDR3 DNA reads TGTGCCAGCAGCTTAGCGCTCACAGATACGCAGTATTTT. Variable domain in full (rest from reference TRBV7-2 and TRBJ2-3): GAGVSQSPSNKVTEKGKDVELRCDPISGHTALYWYRQSLGQGLEFLIYFQGNSAPDKSGLPSDRFSAERTGGSVSTLTIQRTQQEDSAVYLCASSLALTDTQYFGPGTRLTVL.

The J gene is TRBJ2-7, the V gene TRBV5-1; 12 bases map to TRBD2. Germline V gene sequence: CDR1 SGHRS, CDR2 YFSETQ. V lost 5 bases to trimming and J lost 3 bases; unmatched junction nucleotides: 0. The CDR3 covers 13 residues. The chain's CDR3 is CASRTSGSYEQYF. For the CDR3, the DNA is TGCGCCAGCAGGACTAGCGGGAGCTACGAGCAGTACTTC.